This T cell receptor (beta chain) was recorded in a study of blood T cell repertoires in COVID-19 (dated by TCRdb to about 2020). A note on the overall study: Samples from collaborators originated in the United States, Italy and Spain and spanned both the acute and convalescent phases of COVID-19. The material from the prospective study consisted of cDNA or gDNA derived from T cells, B-cell-depleted T cells, or PBMCs. Subjects who had been exposed to COVID-19, were actively infected with it, or had recovered from it provided the deeply sampled blood TCRbeta repertoires that made up the dataset. The repertoires were released in a freely available public database intended as a resource for research on the immune response to SARS-CoV-2. The samples were drawn from two sources: the first 160 participants of the ongoing ImmuneRACE study, and 1,000 to 1,500 subjects contributed by 6 global collaborators. Sample metadata almost always included a de-identified subject ID, COVID-19 status, age in years and sex. HLA class I and class II types, where available, came from metadata supplied by the sample provider rather than from assay-based typing. Broad study findings and their caveats: How much clinical and demographic metadata was included differed by source and by participant, and the metadata was provided uncurated.

TCRbeta CDR3 regions were amplified from genomic DNA using the immunoSEQ Assay, a bias-controlled multiplex PCR. The authors' analysis ran thus. Nucleated cell counts per sample were estimated from amplification of reference gene primers within the assay. To quantify the absolute abundance of each unique TCRbeta CDR3 rearrangement, sequence reads were collapsed and filtered. Productive Simpson clonality was computed per sample as the square root of Simpson's diversity index over productive rearrangements. Drawn from immuneACCESS, this table holds only the in-frame rearrangements with V and J called that TCRdb kept. Clones are partly lost; checked studies trace under half to an unresolved V gene and leave the rest unexplained. V and J calls and clone size follow that table, whereas D and trimming were derived from the DNA. For this sample there are roughly 97,000 clones; about 89% appear just once. The ten largest clones capture about 5.1% of the sample.

The collaborating institutions used their own protocols to collect whole blood in K2EDTA tubes. Collaborator samples were shipped for TCRbeta analysis as frozen whole blood, isolated PBMCs, or DNA extracted from either sample type. The germline V gene gives CDR1 as MDHEN and CDR2 as SYDVKM. Counted from cysteine to phenylalanine, this CDR3 has 16 amino acids. Of all the DNA, just the CDR3 is kept, 48 bases in frame from base 1. V is clipped by 7 bases and J by 3 bases, and the sequence between their germline boundaries is 16 bases long. Of note for this clone: Its antigen target is currently unknown. No quality values exist for individual bases; no much larger clone is one base distant.

The rearrangement joined TRBV28 to TRBJ1-6; the D gene assignment is ambiguous. What was sequenced was peripheral blood. This receptor was identified in a human donor in a cohort sampled during active COVID-19. The CDR3 region reads CASISSLAYYNSPLHF. The bases read TGTGCCAGCATTTCGAGCCTAGCTTACTATAATTCACCCCTCCACTTT.